This T cell receptor beta chain was recovered during a study of neurological immune-mediated disorders. Background on the study: Multiple sclerosis patients numbered some 34, of whom approximately 31 were relapsing-remitting and 3 secondary progressive. Findings and limits, study-wide: Among 34 multiple sclerosis patients, phylogenetic grouping put the repertoires of 18 into a single related-CDR3 cluster, a possible signature. HTLV-1-associated myelopathy showed the most TCR clonal expansion; multiple sclerosis the least, below healthy controls.

V lost 3 bases to trimming and J lost 6 bases, with 9 bases between them. The CDR3 has 13 amino acids. By 5'RACE with 10-nucleotide random UMIs, the cDNA was made. TCRdb ran MiXCR on the 5' RACE reads and lists one entry per CDR3 protein. This table holds roughly 66,000 distinct CDR3 sequences, around 4.8% found once. This clonotype was seen repeatedly, ten times or more. Its target is not known. This receptor was identified in a woman aged 70-85 years with multiple sclerosis. What was sequenced was PBMCs. This chain links TRBV12-3 or TRBV12-4 with TRBJ1-5; D is perhaps TRBD1 (5 bases). DNA for the CDR3: TGTGCCAGCAGTTTTGGGGGGGTTCAGCCCCAGCATTTT. This sequence encodes CASSFGGVQPQHF.